The 25 T cell receptor beta chains given below trace back to one sample, sequenced in a study of blood T cell repertoires in COVID-19 (dated by TCRdb to the early 2020s). To prepare the library, the immunoSEQ multiplex PCR assay was applied. This immuneACCESS table, as held by TCRdb, lists in-frame sequences with V and J called but not all clones. Of the missing ones, under half trace to an unresolved V gene in checked studies; the others have no known cause. The sample includes roughly 120,000 clones, with 60% to 85% observed a single time. Clones ranked in the top ten supply roughly 5.6% of the sample. Sample: peripheral blood. The receptors originated from a man between 65 and 85 years old with acute or convalescent COVID-19.

This chain joins TRBV6-5 and TRBJ2-7, with D perhaps TRBD2 (5 bases). This CDR3 is built from 15 residues. V was trimmed by 5 bases and J by 5 bases, leaving 19 bases between them. The germline V gene encodes CDR1 MNHEY and CDR2 SVGAGI. CDR3 region: CASSKRAGAPHEQYF. The CDR3 region has the DNA TGTGCCAGCAGTAAGCGTGCGGGCGCCCCCCACGAGCAGTACTTC.

The CDR3: CASSQQENQPQHF. CDR3 sequence (DNA): TGTGCCAGCAGCCAACAAGAAAATCAGCCCCAGCATTTT. The chain recombines TRBV6-2 or TRBV6-3 with TRBJ1-5; D unclear. CDR3 length: 13 amino acids. V was trimmed by 6 bases and J by 4 bases, leaving 10 bases between them. Germline loops: CDR1 MNHEY, CDR2 SVGEGT.

The J gene is TRBJ1-3, the V gene TRBV30; maybe TRBD1 (5 bases). CDR1 is GTSNPN and CDR2 is SVGIG in the germline V gene (reference sequence). The CDR3 covers 14 residues. Between the trimmed V and J ends, which lost 1 base and 9 bases, there was a span of 16 bases. CDR3 bases: TGTGCCTGGAGTGGGAAGGGGTTCGGCGGCACCATATATTTT. This sequence encodes CAWSGKGFGGTIYF.

The V and J genes are TRBV7-2 and TRBJ1-1; D might be TRBD1 (6 bases). This CDR3 region has 15 residues. V lost 7 bases to trimming and J lost 1 base, with 16 bases between them. Per germline, CDR1 SGHTA and CDR2 FQGNSA. For the CDR3, the DNA is TGTGCCAGCAACTCGGGGTGGGGGCAGAACACTGAAGCTTTCTTT. Amino acid sequence: CASNSGWGQNTEAFF.

This chain uses TRBV19 with TRBJ1-1; the D is unclear. The CDR3 totals 13 residues. V gave up 7 bases and J gave up 3 bases, with 12 bases separating them. Germline CDR1 is LNHDA and CDR2 is SQIVND (reference sequence). The CDR3 region is CASMEQRDTEAFF. CDR3 DNA sequence: TGTGCCAGTATGGAACAGAGGGACACTGAAGCTTTCTTT. Filled out from reference TRBV19 and TRBJ1-1, the complete variable domain reads DGGITQSPKYLFRKEGQNVTLSCEQNLNHDAMYWYRQDPGQGLRLIYYSQIVNDFQKGDIAEGYSVSREKKESFPLTVTSAQKNPTAFYLCASMEQRDTEAFFGQGTRLTVV.

The V and J genes are TRBV6-4 and TRBJ2-7; 7 nucleotides align to TRBD1. The CDR3 is 15 residues long. Germline CDR1 MRHNA, CDR2 SNTAGT. V gave up 6 bases and J gave up 3 bases; unmatched junction bases: 11. The CDR3 coding sequence is TGTGCCAGCAGAACCCCGCACAGGGGCCGCTACGAGCAGTACTTC. It is translated as CASRTPHRGRYEQYF.

This sequence joins TRBV7-9 and TRBJ2-3, with 13 bases identical to TRBD2. Germline CDR1 reads SEHNR; CDR2 reads FQNEAQ (reference sequence). This CDR3 region has 18 residues. With V trimmed by 5 bases and J by 3 bases, 11 bases remained unmatched. In DNA form, the CDR3 reads TGTGCCAGCAGCCATAAAACTAGCGGGAGGGCCCAGACAGATACGCAGTATTTT. Its protein is CASSHKTSGRAQTDTQYF.

This chain links TRBV27 with TRBJ2-7; TRBD2 agrees at 10 bases. The CDR3 runs 17 residues. Germline CDR1 is MNHEY and CDR2 is SMNVEV (reference sequence). With 2 bases clipped from V and 2 bases from J, the junction kept 9 bases outside the gene matches. CDR3 loop: CASSLSSRLAGAYEQYF. For the CDR3, the DNA is TGTGCCAGCAGTTTAAGTTCTAGGCTAGCGGGAGCCTACGAGCAGTACTTC.

This clone appeared once. The chain couples TRBV7-2 to TRBJ2-1; TRBD2 agrees at 7 bases. This CDR3 region has 15 residues. Germline trimming cut 1 base from V and 9 bases from J; bases unmatched to any gene: 9. Germline lookup yields CDR1 SGHTA and CDR2 FQGNSA. The CDR3 here is CASSLVARERLEQFF. The CDR3 coding sequence is TGTGCCAGCAGCTTAGTCGCGCGGGAGAGGCTTGAGCAGTTCTTC.

The chain combines TRBV5-1 with TRBJ1-1, with TRBD1 matching over 7 bases. This CDR3 comprises 16 residues. Per the germline V gene, CDR1 is SGHRS and CDR2 is YFSETQ. V shed 2 bases, J shed 0 bases, and the junction held 7 bases outside the gene matches. The CDR3 loop reads CASSFSQGTMNTEAFF. CDR3 DNA sequence: TGCGCCAGCAGCTTCTCACAGGGGACCATGAACACTGAAGCTTTCTTT.

Only a few counts were recorded for this clone. This chain joins TRBV18 and TRBJ2-1; D is possibly TRBD2 (5 bases). Germline values: CDR1 KGHSH, CDR2 LQKENI. The CDR3 extends over 13 amino acids. Trimming pared 2 bases from V and 6 bases from J, leaving 8 bases between. CDR3 protein: CASSPLRGNEQFF. The DNA of the CDR3 is TGTGCCAGCTCACCATTACGGGGCAATGAGCAGTTCTTC.

This clone was detected once. J is TRBJ1-4 and V is TRBV19; weak D call: TRBD1 (5 bases). Trimming took off 8 bases at V and 7 bases at J, with 23 bases between the two ends. Germline V gene data show CDR1 as LNHDA and CDR2 as SQIVND (reference sequence). The CDR3 is 16 residues long. CDR3 DNA: TGTGCCAGTCCTTGCCCCAACAGGCGAGCTGCTGAAAAACTGTTTTTT. As protein: CASPCPNRRAAEKLFF.

This sequence joins TRBV6-5 and TRBJ1-6; D is undetermined. The CDR3 sequence is 16 residues long. The germline gives CDR1 MNHEY, CDR2 SVGAGI. Trimming removed 0 bases from V and 0 bases from J, with 6 bases in between. In DNA, the CDR3 is TGTGCCAGCAGTTACTCGGAGGACTCCTATAATTCACCCCTCCACTTT. Its protein product is CASSYSEDSYNSPLHF.

V is TRBV7-8 and J is TRBJ2-7, with D tentatively TRBD2 (5 bases). The CDR3 loop spans 14 amino acids. CDR1 and CDR2 (germline): SGHVS, FQNEAQ. Trimming took off 5 bases at V and 2 bases at J, with 13 bases between the two ends. The CDR3 DNA follows: TGTGCCAGCAGCCCCCCGGGGATTCCCTACGAGCAGTACTTC. This sequence encodes CASSPPGIPYEQYF.

The chain recombines TRBV24-1 with TRBJ2-2; D might be TRBD1 (6 bases). The germline V and J ends were trimmed by 3 bases and 0 bases, with 13 bases remaining between them. CDR1 is KGHDR and CDR2 is SFDVKD in the germline V gene. This CDR3 has 17 residues. The CDR3 spells CATSDNRDTANTGELFF. CDR3 DNA sequence: TGTGCCACCAGTGATAATCGGGACACCGCGAACACCGGGGAGCTGTTTTTT.

The chain carries TRBV3-1 (or the pseudogene TRBV3-2) and TRBJ1-3; D is unclear. There are 14 residues in the CDR3. Trimming removed 0 bases from V and 3 bases from J, with 6 bases in between. Germline V CDR1 and CDR2: LGHDT, YNNKEL (reference sequence). DNA of the CDR3: TGTGCCAGCAGCCAAGATCCCCATGGAAACACCATATATTTT. Translated, it gives CASSQDPHGNTIYF.

This sequence joins TRBV19 and TRBJ2-2; 9 bases agree with TRBD2. Germline loops: CDR1 LNHDA, CDR2 SQIVND (reference sequence). This CDR3 comprises 15 residues. J lost 3 bases, V lost 5 bases, and 4 bases had no gene match. The CDR3 nucleotides are TGTGCCAGTAGTTCAGCGGGAGGCGACACCGGGGAGCTGTTTTTT. Its protein product is CASSSAGGDTGELFF. Supplemented by reference TRBV19 and TRBJ2-2, the full variable domain reads DGGITQSPKYLFRKEGQNVTLSCEQNLNHDAMYWYRQDPGQGLRLIYYSQIVNDFQKGDIAEGYSVSREKKESFPLTVTSAQKNPTAFYLCASSSAGGDTGELFFGEGSRLTVL.

The chain has TRBV4-2 and TRBJ1-1; TRBD1 matches 9 bases. Germline loops: CDR1 LGHNA, CDR2 YNFKEQ. After removal of 1 base from V and 3 bases from J, the junction contained 9 bases not matched to a gene. This CDR3 is 17 amino acids long. The CDR3 nucleotides are TGTGCCAGCAGCCAAGGGGTTAGTCGGGACAGGGACACTGAAGCTTTCTTT. Amino acids: CASSQGVSRDRDTEAFF.

This chain uses TRBV4-3 with TRBJ1-2; the match to TRBD1 covers 10 bases. The J segment lost 8 bases and the V segment lost 3 bases, leaving 9 bases of the junction unmatched. The CDR3 is made up of 15 amino acids. The germline V gene has CDR1 LGHNA and CDR2 YSLEER. In nucleotides, the CDR3 is TGCGCCAGCAGCCATAACCCGGGACAGGGGACCGGCTACACCTTC. Encoded protein: CASSHNPGQGTGYTF.

This clone was seen more than once but under ten times. The chain employs TRBV5-1 and TRBJ1-4; tentative D call: TRBD1 (5 bases). CDR3 length: 15 amino acids. V dropped 1 base and J dropped 5 bases, with 12 bases sitting between them. Germline assignment: CDR1 SGHRS and CDR2 YFSETQ. The CDR3 bases are TGCGCCAGCAGCTTGCAAGACAGAGTGAATGAAAAACTGTTTTTT. It encodes CASSLQDRVNEKLFF.

This clone was found once. The chain is built from TRBV6-7 and TRBJ2-1; 7 bases agree with TRBD1. Being an ORF, TRBV6-7 has a function that is uncertain. Trimming at V came to 2 bases and at J to 0 bases, leaving 22 bases not matched to a gene. This CDR3 is 22 amino acids long. CDR3 DNA: TGTGCCAGCAGTTACGATGACAGGGTGGACTCAGCTATCATCAGCTCCTACAATGAGCAGTTCTTC. This encodes CASSYDDRVDSAIISSYNEQFF.

V gene TRBV3-1 (or the pseudogene TRBV3-2) combines with J gene TRBJ1-2; 10 bases match TRBD1. Germline loops: CDR1 LGHDT, CDR2 YNNKEL (reference sequence). The CDR3 is 14 residues long. After removal of 6 bases from V and 2 bases from J, the junction contained 3 bases not matched to a gene. The DNA for the CDR3 is TGTGCCAGCAGTCGGGGACAGGGGAACTATGGCTACACCTTC. It codes for CASSRGQGNYGYTF.

About this clone: A read error may produce the germline difference seen at one junction end. This sample also contains other DNA sequences that code for the same CDR3. This chain links TRBV5-1 with TRBJ2-3; the match to TRBD2 covers 8 bases. Germline values: CDR1 SGHRS, CDR2 YFSETQ. The CDR3 consists of 15 residues. CDR3 sequence reads: CASSLTSATGDTQYF. The DNA of the CDR3 is TGTGCCAGCAGCTTGACTAGCGCGACGGGGGATACGCAGTATTTT.

The chain uses TRBV27 and TRBJ1-5; D unclear. Germline lookup yields CDR1 MNHEY and CDR2 SMNVEV (reference sequence). Trimming left V 5 bases short and J 0 bases short, with 11 bases between. The CDR3 covers 15 residues. For the CDR3, the DNA is TGTGCCAGCAGTCTAGTGTGGAATAGCAATCAGCCCCAGCATTTT. Its translation: CASSLVWNSNQPQHF.

A remark on this clone: At one end, the junction sequence differs from germline, possibly due to a read error. The V gene is TRBV5-1, the J gene TRBJ2-1; the match to TRBD2 covers 10 bases. The CDR3 is made up of 16 amino acids. The germline V gene has CDR1 SGHRS and CDR2 YFSETQ. The CDR3 DNA reads as TGCGCCAGCAGCTTGGCTGCTAGCGGGGGATACAATGAGCGGTTCTTC. Translated: CASSLAASGGYNERFF.